The 9 T cell receptor beta chains given below trace back to one sample, sequenced in a study of radiotherapy plus CTLA-4 blockade in lung cancer. The repertoire was sequenced with immunoSEQ multiplex PCR; TCRdb's copy has only in-frame clones and lacks some. This sample has tens of thousands of clones, with under 80% found just once. The starting material was peripheral blood, obtained from a patient treated with radiotherapy plus ipilimumab. Receptor source: a human donor with non-small cell lung cancer who had a partial response to radiotherapy plus ipilimumab. Some clones in this sample may be carry-over from other donors' samples.

V usage is TRBV19 and J usage is TRBJ2-7; possibly TRBD2 for D (7 bases). The germline V and J ends were trimmed by 3 bases and 3 bases, with 12 bases remaining between them. The CDR3 is made up of 14 amino acids. Germline V gives CDR1 LNHDA, CDR2 SQIVND (reference sequence). The CDR3 DNA reads TGTGCCAGTAGTATGAGGGGGGGGAACTACGAGCAGTACTTC. Translating it yields CASSMRGGNYEQYF.

This chain connects TRBV5-1 to TRBJ2-2; TRBD1 aligns across 7 bases. Germline V CDR1 and CDR2: SGHRS, YFSETQ. Trimming at V came to 1 base and at J to 7 bases, leaving 4 bases not matched to a gene. This CDR3 has 14 residues. DNA for the CDR3: TGCGCCAGCAGCTTGAGGGGGCTGGGCGGGGAGCTGTTTTTT. As protein: CASSLRGLGGELFF.

The V and J genes are TRBV7-3 and TRBJ2-2; D is unclear. Germline V gene sequence: CDR1 SGHTA, CDR2 FQGTGA. There are 14 residues in the CDR3. V gave up 6 bases and J gave up 1 base, with 9 bases separating them. The CDR3 sequence is CASRTNRNTGELFF. The CDR3 DNA reads as TGTGCCAGCAGGACAAACAGGAACACCGGGGAGCTGTTTTTT.

This clone was found a few times. This chain joins TRBV5-1 and TRBJ1-2, with D unclear. Germline CDR1 and CDR2: SGHRS and YFSETQ. The CDR3 spans 15 residues. Trimming cost V 4 bases and J 0 bases, with 13 bases left between them. The CDR3, as DNA: TGCGCCAGCAGCCCTCAAGAGTTAGCTAACTATGGCTACACCTTC. It is translated as CASSPQELANYGYTF.

CDR3 in amino acids: CASSSDRREQYF. The DNA for the CDR3 is TGTGCCAGCAGCAGTGACAGGCGCGAGCAGTACTTC. This chain links TRBV7-8 with TRBJ2-5, with TRBD1 as a possible D gene (6 bases). The last part of the DNA fits TRBJ2-7 better; the J call may be wrong. This CDR3 is 12 amino acids long. The V gene's germline CDR1 is SGHVS and CDR2 FQNEAQ.

The chain combines TRBV6-1 with TRBJ2-5, with D possibly matching TRBD1 (5 bases). From germline, CDR1 is MNHNS and CDR2 SASEGT. Trimming took 8 bases from V and 1 from J, leaving 11 bases between them. The CDR3 is 13 amino acids. CDR3 loop: CASLRTPQETQYF. DNA of the CDR3: TGTGCCAGCCTACGGACACCCCAAGAGACCCAGTACTTC.

Concerning this clone itself: Other nucleotide sequences in the sample specify the same CDR3. The V and J genes are TRBV11-3 and TRBJ2-2, with D tentatively TRBD2 (6 bases). The CDR3 totals 15 residues. Germline CDR1 and CDR2: SGHNT and YENEEA. V was trimmed by 5 bases and J by 2 bases, leaving 12 bases between them. CDR3 bases: TGTGCCAGCAGCATTTCCGGGAGCAACACCGGGGAGCTGTTTTTT. Translated, it gives CASSISGSNTGELFF. The full variable domain, its missing parts supplied by reference TRBV11-3 and TRBJ2-2, is EAGVVQSPRYKIIEKKQPVAFWCNPISGHNTLYWYLQNLGQGPELLIRYENEEAVDDSQLPKDRFSAERLKGVDSTLKIQPAELGDSAVYLCASSISGSNTGELFFGEGSRLTVL.

This clone showed up just a few times. This chain uses TRBV5-1 with TRBJ1-2; D unclear. The germline gives CDR1 SGHRS, CDR2 YFSETQ. The CDR3 is 14 amino acids. Trimming removed 1 base from V and 7 bases from J, with 14 bases in between. CDR3 region: CASSLRGEAGGYTF. CDR3 nucleotides: TGCGCCAGCAGCTTGAGAGGAGAAGCGGGTGGCTACACCTTC.

The rearrangement links TRBV19 to TRBJ2-3; 10 bases are shared with TRBD1. V shed 8 bases and J 3 bases; nucleotides not matched to a gene: 11. Germline CDR1 reads LNHDA; CDR2 reads SQIVND (reference sequence). The CDR3 spans 16 residues. CDR3 protein: CASSDRRDRGTDTQYF. CDR3 in DNA: TGTGCCAGTTCTGACCGCCGGGACAGGGGAACAGATACGCAGTATTTT. The full variable domain, its missing parts supplied by reference TRBV19 and TRBJ2-3, is DGGITQSPKYLFRKEGQNVTLSCEQNLNHDAMYWYRQDPGQGLRLIYYSQIVNDFQKGDIAEGYSVSREKKESFPLTVTSAQKNPTAFYLCASSDRRDRGTDTQYFGPGTRLTVL.